This T cell receptor (beta chain) was recorded in a study of vaccination effects on CD4 cells after COVID-19. The overall study: The study obtained samples from a couple of convalescent patients 16 days and one week before vaccination.

Regarding the study as a whole: The study enrolled few convalescent patients and sampled no early post-infection timepoints. In convalescents, spike-reactive clones (those seen post-vaccine) were mainly new vaccine-induced clones.

Expansion with viral peptide pools was applied to antigen-specific CD4+ T cells by the ViraFEST assay prior to sequencing. Following culture for around 10 days, CD4+ T cells were isolated. According to PCR results, the person was infected with SARS-CoV-2 between March and December 2020. Cultures had half their medium replaced with IL-2 medium on days 3 and 7. Regarding this clone: Its antigen is as yet unknown.

Germline CDR1 KGHSH, CDR2 LQKENI. The ends lost 5 bases at V and 5 bases at J; junction bases unmatched: 11. This CDR3 is built from 16 residues. The assay was immunoSEQ multiplex PCR, and TCRdb's table has in-frame clones only and misses some. The sample contains 30,000 to 35,000 clones, approximately 70% of which appear only once. This chain joins TRBV18 and TRBJ2-7; 11 nucleotides agree with TRBD2. The sample here was CD4+ T cells from PBMCs cultured with a peptide pool, taken before COVID-19 vaccination. This clonotype was sampled from a human donor who had a prior SARS-CoV-2 infection. CDR3 in amino acids: CASSTNAPGLADEQYF. CDR3 coding DNA: TGTGCCAGCTCAACCAATGCGCCGGGACTAGCGGACGAGCAGTACTTC.